A selection of T cell receptor beta chains follows, all from one sample in a study of OX40 agonist ivuxolimab in advanced cancers. The data were produced by immunoSEQ multiplex PCR, yet TCRdb's version contains in-frame clones alone and is incomplete. The table has tens of thousands of clones, around 83% seen once; the top ten hold roughly 0.9%. Here the sequenced sample was CD4+ or CD8+ T cells sorted from blood, taken in a trial of the OX40 agonist ivuxolimab. These TCRs come from an adult with an advanced solid tumor such as melanoma, head and neck, liver or kidney cancer. CDR3s include the opening cysteine and the closing phenylalanine or tryptophan. D genes are given only for firm matches. Clone size is not always given. Where it is, it says once, few, many or a class for expanded clones.

d_gene: NA; j_gene: TRBJ2-2; abundance: NA; v_gene: TRBV9; CDR3aa: CASSVVGNPGELFF; CDR3nt: TGTGCCAGCAGCGTAGTTGGGAATCCCGGGGAGCTGTTTTTT
d_gene: TRBD2; j_gene: TRBJ2-1; abundance: NA; v_gene: TRBV19; CDR3aa: CASSPRGGQTYNEQFF; CDR3nt: TGTGCCAGTAGCCCCCGGGGGGGCCAAACTTACAATGAGCAGTTCTTC
d_gene: TRBD1; j_gene: TRBJ1-2; abundance: few; v_gene: TRBV19; CDR3aa: CASTGGGRRGYTF; CDR3nt: TGTGCCAGTACAGGAGGGGGCAGGCGAGGCTACACCTTC
d_gene: NA; j_gene: TRBJ2-5; abundance: NA; v_gene: TRBV15; CDR3aa: CATSRAQARGLETQYF; CDR3nt: TGTGCCACCAGCAGGGCTCAGGCTCGGGGTCTAGAGACCCAGTACTTC
d_gene: NA; j_gene: TRBJ1-1; abundance: NA; v_gene: TRBV18; CDR3aa: CASSPPGAPTEAFF; CDR3nt: TGTGCCAGCTCACCACCCGGGGCGCCCACTGAAGCTTTCTTT
d_gene: TRBD1; j_gene: TRBJ2-7; abundance: NA; v_gene: TRBV12-5; CDR3aa: CASGLFGTGDREQYF; CDR3nt: TGTGCTAGTGGTTTGTTCGGGACAGGGGATCGCGAGCAGTACTTC
d_gene: NA; j_gene: TRBJ2-5; abundance: NA; v_gene: TRBV19; CDR3aa: CASSNTQGFGETQYF; CDR3nt: TGTGCCAGTAGTAACACACAGGGATTTGGGGAGACCCAGTACTTC
d_gene: TRBD1; j_gene: TRBJ2-7; abundance: NA; v_gene: TRBV4-1; CDR3aa: CASSQRDRGSYEQYF; CDR3nt: TGCGCCAGCAGCCAAAGGGACAGGGGCTCCTACGAGCAGTACTTC
d_gene: NA; j_gene: TRBJ1-3; abundance: NA; v_gene: TRBV9; CDR3aa: CASSVDAGAGNTIYF; CDR3nt: TGTGCCAGCAGCGTAGACGCAGGGGCTGGAAACACCATATATTTT
d_gene: NA; j_gene: TRBJ1-6; abundance: NA; v_gene: TRBV29-1; CDR3aa: CSAGEDNSPLHF; CDR3nt: TGCAGCGCGGGGGAGGACAATTCACCCCTCCACTTT
d_gene: NA; j_gene: TRBJ2-5; abundance: NA; v_gene: TRBV5-1; CDR3aa: CASSLSTSNQETQYF; CDR3nt: TGCGCCAGCAGCTTGTCCACGAGTAACCAAGAGACCCAGTACTTC
d_gene: NA; j_gene: TRBJ2-2; abundance: NA; v_gene: TRBV18; CDR3aa: CASSPLTATGELFF; CDR3nt: TGTGCCAGCTCACCACTGACAGCCACCGGGGAGCTGTTTTTT
d_gene: NA; j_gene: TRBJ2-2; abundance: NA; v_gene: TRBV19; CDR3aa: CASSSGPTMGTGELFF; CDR3nt: TGTGCCAGTAGTTCCGGGCCAACCATGGGGACCGGGGAGCTGTTTTTT
d_gene: NA; j_gene: TRBJ1-1; abundance: few; v_gene: TRBV6-4; CDR3aa: CASSVRGNTEAFF; CDR3nt: TGTGCCAGCAGCGTCAGGGGGAACACTGAAGCTTTCTTT
d_gene: NA; j_gene: TRBJ1-5; abundance: NA; v_gene: TRBV2; CDR3aa: CASTRWAGTGQPQHF; CDR3nt: TGTGCCAGCACCCGCTGGGCTGGAACCGGTCAGCCCCAGCATTTT
d_gene: NA; j_gene: TRBJ2-2; abundance: NA; v_gene: TRBV11-3; CDR3aa: CASSLIGTSGELFF; CDR3nt: TGTGCCAGCAGCCTAATCGGGACCTCCGGGGAGCTGTTTTTT
d_gene: NA; j_gene: TRBJ2-5; abundance: once; v_gene: TRBV15; CDR3aa: CATSRGTAQETQYF; CDR3nt: TGTGCCACCAGCAGAGGGACAGCTCAAGAGACCCAGTACTTC
d_gene: NA; j_gene: TRBJ2-3; abundance: once; v_gene: TRBV7-2; CDR3aa: CASSYKGLDRTDTQYF; CDR3nt: TGTGCCAGCAGCTACAAGGGACTGGACCGCACAGATACGCAGTATTTT
d_gene: TRBD1; j_gene: TRBJ2-3; abundance: once; v_gene: TRBV14; CDR3aa: CASSPRDRGLILTDTQYF; CDR3nt: TGTGCCAGCAGCCCCCGGGACAGGGGGCTCATATTAACTGATACGCAGTATTTT
d_gene: NA; j_gene: TRBJ2-7; abundance: NA; v_gene: TRBV10-2; CDR3aa: CAAGGLAHYEQYF; CDR3nt: TGCGCCGCCGGGGGCCTAGCGCATTACGAGCAGTACTTC
d_gene: TRBD1; j_gene: TRBJ1-1; abundance: NA; v_gene: TRBV18; CDR3aa: CASSPAGGTGTNTEAFF; CDR3nt: TGTGCCAGCTCACCAGCTGGTGGGACAGGAACGAACACTGAAGCTTTCTTT
d_gene: TRBD2; j_gene: TRBJ2-1; abundance: NA; v_gene: TRBV4-1; CDR3aa: CASSPSLGLAGEQQFF; CDR3nt: TGCGCCAGCAGCCCGTCTCTCGGACTAGCGGGGGAGCAGCAGTTCTTC
d_gene: TRBD1; j_gene: TRBJ1-3; abundance: NA; v_gene: TRBV10-3; CDR3aa: CAISAGQGEYSGNTIYF; CDR3nt: TGTGCCATCAGTGCGGGACAGGGGGAATACTCTGGAAACACCATATATTTT
d_gene: NA; j_gene: TRBJ1-3; abundance: NA; v_gene: TRBV10-3; CDR3aa: CAIKGTSGNTIYF; CDR3nt: TGTGCCATCAAGGGGACCTCTGGAAACACCATATATTTT
d_gene: NA; j_gene: TRBJ1-2; abundance: NA; v_gene: TRBV15; CDR3aa: CATGSNYGYTF; CDR3nt: TGTGCCACCGGATCGAACTATGGCTACACCTTC
d_gene: NA; j_gene: TRBJ1-5; abundance: once; v_gene: TRBV19; CDR3aa: CASSIRISGNQPQHF; CDR3nt: TGTGCCAGTAGTATTAGGATTTCTGGCAATCAGCCCCAGCATTTT
d_gene: NA; j_gene: TRBJ2-2; abundance: NA; v_gene: TRBV5-1; CDR3aa: CASSPLGVNTGELFF; CDR3nt: TGCGCCAGCAGCCCCCTGGGGGTGAACACCGGGGAGCTGTTTTTT
d_gene: TRBD1; j_gene: TRBJ2-2; abundance: NA; v_gene: TRBV7-8; CDR3aa: CASSSTGVGGELFF; CDR3nt: TGTGCCAGCAGCTCGACAGGGGTGGGCGGGGAGCTGTTTTTT
d_gene: NA; j_gene: TRBJ2-2; abundance: NA; v_gene: TRBV10-1; CDR3aa: CASSGKARANETGELFF; CDR3nt: TGCGCCAGCAGTGGGAAAGCCCGGGCCAATGAAACCGGGGAGCTGTTTTTT
d_gene: TRBD1; j_gene: TRBJ1-4; abundance: once; v_gene: TRBV6-5; CDR3aa: CASSYSTVRGLKKLFF; CDR3nt: TGTGCCAGCAGTTACTCGACGGTCAGGGGGCTTAAGAAACTGTTTTTT
d_gene: TRBD1; j_gene: TRBJ2-7; abundance: NA; v_gene: TRBV7-8; CDR3aa: CASSLEVTGLYEQYF; CDR3nt: TGTGCCAGCAGCTTAGAGGTGACAGGGTTGTACGAGCAGTACTTC
d_gene: TRBD2; j_gene: TRBJ2-5; abundance: NA; v_gene: TRBV7-8; CDR3aa: CASSLGLAGRETQYF; CDR3nt: TGTGCCAGCAGCTTAGGGCTAGCGGGGCGGGAGACCCAGTACTTC
d_gene: TRBD1; j_gene: TRBJ2-5; abundance: NA; v_gene: TRBV6-1; CDR3aa: CASSEQSFRTGSQETQYF; CDR3nt: TGTGCCAGCAGTGAACAAAGTTTTCGGACAGGGAGCCAAGAGACCCAGTACTTC
d_gene: NA; j_gene: TRBJ2-7; abundance: NA; v_gene: TRBV2; CDR3aa: CASSPLWREQYF; CDR3nt: TGTGCCAGCAGTCCCCTTTGGCGCGAGCAGTACTTC
d_gene: NA; j_gene: TRBJ1-5; abundance: NA; v_gene: TRBV9; CDR3aa: CASSVGGEGQPQHF; CDR3nt: TGTGCCAGCAGCGTAGGAGGGGAGGGTCAGCCCCAGCATTTT
d_gene: TRBD2; j_gene: TRBJ2-3; abundance: NA; v_gene: TRBV2; CDR3aa: CASSEALAGLAGKDTQYF; CDR3nt: TGTGCCAGCAGTGAAGCGCTTGCGGGGCTAGCGGGGAAAGATACGCAGTATTTT
d_gene: NA; j_gene: TRBJ1-5; abundance: NA; v_gene: TRBV18; CDR3aa: CASSPYEGVQPQHF; CDR3nt: TGTGCCAGCTCACCATACGAAGGGGTCCAGCCCCAGCATTTT
d_gene: NA; j_gene: TRBJ2-2; abundance: NA; v_gene: TRBV21-1; CDR3aa: CASSKAEGGRWAGELFF; CDR3nt: TGTGCCAGCAGCAAAGCAGAGGGAGGGCGATGGGCCGGGGAGCTGTTTTTT
d_gene: NA; j_gene: TRBJ1-2; abundance: NA; v_gene: TRBV7-9; CDR3aa: CASSSWELPALYGYTF; CDR3nt: TGTGCCAGCAGCTCCTGGGAACTCCCCGCTCTGTATGGCTACACCTTC
d_gene: NA; j_gene: TRBJ2-3; abundance: NA; v_gene: TRBV4-1; CDR3aa: CASSQDGSWADTQYF; CDR3nt: TGCGCCAGCAGCCAAGACGGTAGCTGGGCAGATACGCAGTATTTT
d_gene: NA; j_gene: TRBJ2-1; abundance: NA; v_gene: TRBV5-1; CDR3aa: CASSLLQQSSYNEQFF; CDR3nt: TGCGCCAGCAGCTTGTTGCAACAGAGCTCCTACAATGAGCAGTTCTTC